This T cell receptor beta chain was observed in a study of T-cell memory formation after mild COVID-19. TCRdb redid the calling of the 5' RACE reads with MiXCR, one entry per CDR3 protein. The sample records approximately 300,000 distinct CDR3 sequences, 15% to 20% being singletons. V gave up 1 base and J gave up 3 bases, with 10 bases separating them. This CDR3 comprises 14 residues. The germline gives CDR1 SEHNR, CDR2 FQNEAQ (reference sequence). As concerns this clonotype: The antigen is undetermined.

Study results and caveats: Clones that contracted from day 15 to 85 had balanced CD4/CD8; later expanders were CD4+ biased.

The sample was PBMCs or a T cell subset sorted from them (not recorded which). J is TRBJ2-7 and V is TRBV7-9; a weak D match, TRBD2 (5 bases). This TCR came from a man aged 18 to 30 who had mild COVID-19 (a few samples of this study predate the infection). Cell type and time point are not known. The CDR3 DNA reads as TGTGCCAGCAGCTTAGGGCTCGGGATCTACGAGCAGTACGTC. Encoded protein: CASSLGLGIYEQYV.